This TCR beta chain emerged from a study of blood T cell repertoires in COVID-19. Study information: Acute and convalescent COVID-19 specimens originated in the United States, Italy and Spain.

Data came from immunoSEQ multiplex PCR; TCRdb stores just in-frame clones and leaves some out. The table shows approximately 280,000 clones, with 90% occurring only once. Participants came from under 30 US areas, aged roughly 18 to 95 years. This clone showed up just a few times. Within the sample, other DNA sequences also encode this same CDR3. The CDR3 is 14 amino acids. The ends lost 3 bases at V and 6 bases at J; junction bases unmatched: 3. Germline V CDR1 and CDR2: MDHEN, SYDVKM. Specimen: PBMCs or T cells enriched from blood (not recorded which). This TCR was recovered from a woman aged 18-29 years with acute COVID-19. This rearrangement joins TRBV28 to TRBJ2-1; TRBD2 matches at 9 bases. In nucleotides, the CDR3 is TGTGCCAGCAGTTTGGCGGGAGGGTCCAATGAGCAGTTCTTC. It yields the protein CASSLAGGSNEQFF.